The 27 T cell receptor beta chains listed next were all sequenced from one sample in a study of T cell changes during pregnancy in multiple sclerosis. Method: immunoSEQ multiplex PCR; TCRdb's copy keeps in-frame clones and lacks some. The sample yields under 35,000 clones, around nine tenths seen once. Specimen: CD4+ T cells from peripheral blood mononuclear cells, collected in the first trimester of pregnancy. The receptors come from a female donor with multiple sclerosis, enrolled in a pregnancy study.

This clone was seen just once. The CDR3 loop is CASRSRPEPGNTIYF. Here the CDR3 DNA reads TGCGCCAGCAGAAGTCGTCCAGAACCTGGAAACACCATATATTTT. The chain couples TRBV5-1 to TRBJ1-3; D remains ambiguous. CDR1 and CDR2 (germline): SGHRS, YFSETQ. V lost 5 bases and J lost 2, with 14 bases in between. CDR3 size: 15 residues.

A note on this clone: This same CDR3 is encoded by further DNA sequences in the sample. This rearrangement joins TRBV5-1 to TRBJ1-6; TRBD1 matches 9 bases. This CDR3 has 16 amino acids. Germline values: CDR1 SGHRS, CDR2 YFSETQ. V dropped 0 bases and J dropped 10; count of bases not matched to a gene: 8. The chain's CDR3 is CASSLAPGQGKSPLHF. The CDR3 DNA reads TGCGCCAGCAGCTTGGCCCCGGGACAGGGAAAATCACCCCTCCACTTT.

The chain combines TRBV18 with TRBJ2-1; TRBD2 agrees at 7 bases. Germline V gene lookup returns CDR1 KGHSH and CDR2 LQKENI. This CDR3 has 15 amino acids. V trimming: 6 bases; J trimming: 3 bases; junction bases outside the gene matches: 8. CDR3 protein: CASSLTSFGYNEQFF. In nucleotides, the CDR3 is TGTGCCAGCTCGCTGACTAGCTTTGGCTACAATGAGCAGTTCTTC.

This chain connects TRBV18 to TRBJ2-2, with a weak D call TRBD1 (5 bases). CDR3 length equals 16 residues. Trimming pared 3 bases from V and 4 bases from J, leaving 15 bases between. Germline CDR1 KGHSH, CDR2 LQKENI. CDR3 region: CASSPQGTRGTGELFF. For the CDR3, the DNA is TGTGCCAGCTCACCTCAGGGTACCAGAGGCACCGGGGAGCTGTTTTTT.

The chain recombines TRBV28 with TRBJ1-1; 7 bases line up with TRBD1. The V and J ends lost 4 bases and 2 bases, in that order; junction bases with no gene match: 4. The germline CDR1 and CDR2 sequences are MDHEN and SYDVKM. CDR3 length equals 14 residues. CDR3 amino acids: CASSSTGLNTEAFF. DNA for the CDR3: TGTGCCAGCAGTTCGACAGGGCTTAACACTGAAGCTTTCTTT.

The rearrangement joins TRBV11-2 to TRBJ1-2, with no clear D. The CDR3 length is 11 residues. The germline V gene encodes CDR1 SGHAT and CDR2 FQNNGV. V was trimmed by 0 bases and J by 14 bases, leaving 10 bases between them. The DNA of the CDR3 is TGTGCCAGCAGCTTAGAAGGCGCACTAACCTTC. It specifies CASSLEGALTF.

V is TRBV5-1 and J is TRBJ1-2; 9 positions match TRBD1. Trimming took 0 bases from V and 6 from J; bases not matched to a gene: 0. Germline values: CDR1 SGHRS, CDR2 YFSETQ. The CDR3 consists of 13 residues. CDR3 amino acids: CASSLGQGDGYTF. The CDR3 bases are TGCGCCAGCAGCTTGGGACAGGGGGATGGCTACACCTTC. Supplemented by reference TRBV5-1 and TRBJ1-2, the full variable domain reads KAGVTQTPRYLIKTRGQQVTLSCSPISGHRSVSWYQQTPGQGLQFLFEYFSETQRNKGNFPGRFSGRQFSNSRSEMNVSTLELGDSALYLCASSLGQGDGYTFGSGTRLTVV.

The genes are TRBV11-2 and TRBJ1-3; D remains unclear. Between the trimmed V and J ends, which lost 1 base and 2 bases, there was a span of 12 bases. This CDR3 spans 16 amino acids. CDR1 and CDR2 from the germline V gene are SGHAT and FQNNGV. CDR3 loop: CASSLAPRGTGNTIYF. CDR3 nucleotides: TGTGCCAGCAGCTTAGCCCCCAGAGGGACTGGAAACACCATATATTTT.

V is TRBV18 and J is TRBJ2-7; 7 positions agree with TRBD2. Unmatched junction bases numbered 12, after V lost 6 bases and J lost 1 base. CDR3 length: 16 residues. CDR1 is KGHSH and CDR2 is LQKENI in the germline V gene. This CDR3 reads CASSPSRGGASYEQYF. DNA of the CDR3: TGTGCCAGCTCTCCTTCGAGGGGAGGGGCATCCTACGAGCAGTACTTC.

The chain employs TRBV7-2 and TRBJ1-3, with 7 bases matching TRBD1. CDR3 length equals 16 residues. CDR1 and CDR2 from the germline V gene are SGHTA and FQGNSA. V gave up 2 bases and J gave up 2 bases; unmatched junction bases: 6. Written as DNA, the CDR3 is TGTGCCAGCAGCTTACTCCAGGGGGATCCTGGAAACACCATATATTTT. Translated, it gives CASSLLQGDPGNTIYF.

V is TRBV12-5 and J is TRBJ2-2, with 10 bases identical to TRBD1. Germline trimming cut 6 bases from V and 5 bases from J; bases unmatched to any gene: 3. This CDR3 contains 14 residues. Per germline, CDR1 LGHNT and CDR2 FRNRAP. The CDR3 sequence: CASGDRGPTGELFF. In DNA form, the CDR3 reads TGTGCTAGTGGCGACAGGGGGCCTACCGGGGAGCTGTTTTTT.

V usage is TRBV6-6 and J usage is TRBJ1-5; tentatively, D is TRBD1 (5 bases). Looked up from germline, CDR1 is MNHNY and CDR2 is SVGAGI (reference sequence). The CDR3 spans 16 residues. V was trimmed by 2 bases and J by 4 bases, leaving 15 bases between them. CDR3 sequence (DNA): TGTGCCAGCAGTTACCTGGGGCCCCTAGCGAATCAGCCCCAGCATTTT. This sequence encodes CASSYLGPLANQPQHF.

The rearrangement uses TRBV6-6 and TRBJ1-6; possible D gene TRBD1, 6 bases. Per the germline V gene, CDR1 is MNHNY and CDR2 is SVGAGI (reference sequence). The CDR3 is 14 residues long. V lost 6 bases and J lost 3, with 9 bases in between. CDR3 bases: TGTGCCAGCAGCCGGGACAACTATAATTCACCCCTCCACTTT. Its protein product is CASSRDNYNSPLHF.

This sequence joins TRBV7-2 and TRBJ2-3; 9 bases fit TRBD2. CDR1 SGHTA and CDR2 FQGNSA come from the germline V gene. V was pared by 7 bases and J by 4 bases, with 15 bases of the junction left unmatched. There are 17 residues in the CDR3. CDR3 DNA sequence: TGTGCCAGCACCCCCCGAGGCGGGGGGGCCGTCGCAGATACGCAGTATTTT. Amino acids: CASTPRGGGAVADTQYF.

The genes are TRBV7-2 and TRBJ2-3; 7 bases map to TRBD2. CDR3 length: 16 amino acids. Per the germline V gene, CDR1 is SGHTA and CDR2 is FQGNSA. Losses at the gene ends were 3 bases for V and 2 bases for J; bases not matched to a gene: 8. The CDR3 coding sequence is TGTGCCAGCAGCTTTAGTCTAGCGGTGAACACAGATACGCAGTATTTT. This translates into CASSFSLAVNTDTQYF.

This clone is a singleton in its sample. The V call is TRBV5-1, the J call TRBJ1-1, with 10 bases that match TRBD1. The V gene's germline CDR1 is SGHRS and CDR2 YFSETQ. The CDR3 is 13 residues long. The trim removed 3 bases at V and 6 bases at J, leaving 2 bases unmatched. The CDR3 coding sequence is TGCGCCAGCAGCTACGGACAGGGGGCTGAAGCTTTCTTT. It translates to CASSYGQGAEAFF.

This rearrangement joins TRBV29-1 to TRBJ1-1, with D possibly being TRBD1 (5 bases). The germline gives CDR1 SQVTM, CDR2 ANQGSEA. This CDR3 is built from 13 residues. Trimming cost V 4 bases and J 1 base, with 10 bases left between them. The CDR3 is CSVGGAANTEAFF. CDR3 nucleotide sequence: TGCAGCGTTGGTGGGGCCGCGAACACTGAAGCTTTCTTT.

CDR3 sequence: CASSLARQGSYNEQFF. The CDR3 region has the DNA TGTGCCAGCAGCTTGGCCCGACAGGGCTCCTACAATGAGCAGTTCTTC. The chain couples TRBV5-5 to TRBJ2-1, with 7 bases fitting TRBD1. This CDR3 has 16 amino acids. Trimming at V came to 0 bases and at J to 0 bases, leaving 3 bases not matched to a gene. Germline V CDR1 and CDR2: SGHKS, YYEKEE (reference sequence).

CDR3 coding DNA: TGCGCCAGCAGCCGACCCCCAGGGAAGACCCAGTACTTC. This codes for CASSRPPGKTQYF. The V call is TRBV5-1, the J call TRBJ2-5; possible D gene TRBD1, 5 bases. Per germline, CDR1 SGHRS and CDR2 YFSETQ. The CDR3 covers 13 residues. Trimming pared 4 bases from V and 6 bases from J, leaving 13 bases between. Full variable domain (rest looked up from reference TRBV5-1 and TRBJ2-5): KAGVTQTPRYLIKTRGQQVTLSCSPISGHRSVSWYQQTPGQGLQFLFEYFSETQRNKGNFPGRFSGRQFSNSRSEMNVSTLELGDSALYLCASSRPPGKTQYFGPGTRLLVL.

The chain couples TRBV9 to TRBJ2-7; 8 bases agree with TRBD1. The length of the CDR3 is 14 residues. Germline CDR1 reads SGDLS; CDR2 reads YYNGEE. V was clipped by 2 bases and J by 7 bases; unmatched bases: 8. CDR3 sequence: CASSVGGRGREQYF. In nucleotides, the CDR3 is TGTGCCAGCAGCGTGGGAGGCAGGGGGCGAGAGCAGTACTTC.

The V and J genes are TRBV2 and TRBJ2-2; D is perhaps TRBD2 (6 bases). Deletions cut 3 bases from V and 3 bases from J, with 14 bases between. Germline-derived CDR1 and CDR2 are SNHLY and FYNNEI. The length of the CDR3 is 16 residues. In DNA form, the CDR3 reads TGTGCCAGCAGTGATGGGGGGTGGGCGGACACCGGGGAGCTGTTTTTT. It specifies CASSDGGWADTGELFF.

The chain carries TRBV9 and TRBJ1-1; D might be TRBD1 (5 bases). Germline-derived CDR1 and CDR2 are SGDLS and YYNGEE. V dropped 0 bases and J dropped 1 base, with 10 bases sitting between them. This CDR3 spans 15 amino acids. The CDR3, as DNA: TGTGCCAGCAGCGTAGTTCAGGGCGCGAACACTGAAGCTTTCTTT. The encoded protein is CASSVVQGANTEAFF.

This clone appeared once. The chain uses TRBV5-5 and TRBJ2-7; 9 nucleotides match TRBD1. V shed 0 bases, J shed 3 bases, and the junction held 10 bases outside the gene matches. Per germline, CDR1 SGHKS and CDR2 YYEKEE (reference sequence). This CDR3 spans 17 amino acids. CDR3 amino acids: CASSLGPLTGGLYEQYF. The CDR3 DNA reads as TGTGCCAGCAGCTTGGGTCCCCTGACAGGGGGGCTCTACGAGCAGTACTTC.

The gene calls are TRBV5-1 and TRBJ2-3; perhaps TRBD1 as D (6 bases). This CDR3 contains 14 residues. The germline V and J ends were trimmed by 4 bases and 6 bases, with 15 bases remaining between them. The germline V gene encodes CDR1 SGHRS and CDR2 YFSETQ. The CDR3 loop is CASSLWTQGDTQYF. The CDR3 DNA sequence: TGCGCCAGCAGCCTATGGACTCAGGGGGATACGCAGTATTTT.

The chain combines TRBV6-6 with TRBJ2-3, with 7 nucleotides matching TRBD2. V shed 6 bases and J 6 bases; nucleotides not matched to a gene: 9. Germline V lookup: CDR1 MNHNY, CDR2 SVGAGI (reference sequence). CDR3 length equals 14 residues. The CDR3 loop reads CASSRGDSGDTQYF. CDR3 in DNA: TGTGCCAGCAGCCGGGGGGACTCCGGGGATACGCAGTATTTT.

V is TRBV10-2 and J is TRBJ1-1; 8 bases match TRBD1. J was trimmed by 0 bases and V by 7 bases; bases with no gene match: 4. The CDR3 runs to 14 residues. Germline V gene lookup returns CDR1 WSHSY and CDR2 SAAADI. DNA of the CDR3: TGCGCCAGCACCGACAGGGGAATGAACACTGAAGCTTTCTTT. This translates into CASTDRGMNTEAFF.

The chain combines TRBV7-2 with TRBJ2-1, with TRBD2 matching 10 bases. V was pared by 5 bases and J by 4 bases, with 5 bases of the junction left unmatched. The CDR3 covers 15 residues. The V gene's germline CDR1 is SGHTA and CDR2 FQGNSA. CDR3 in DNA: TGTGCCAGCAGCACAAGCGGGGGGGTTTACAATGAGCAGTTCTTC. Its translation: CASSTSGGVYNEQFF.